The subject of this entry is one T cell receptor beta chain. Trimming removed 3 bases from V and 2 bases from J; junction bases left unmatched: 4. Germline V CDR1 and CDR2: SGHVS, FQNEAQ. This CDR3 has 16 residues. This sample was included in a study of blood T cell repertoires in COVID-19. Method: immunoSEQ multiplex PCR; TCRdb's copy keeps in-frame clones and lacks some. The sample consists of about 270,000 clones, about 89% of them appearing once. This sequence joins TRBV7-8 and TRBJ2-3, with TRBD2 matching over 11 bases. This receptor was taken from a woman aged 18-35 years who had recovered from COVID-19. The sequencing sample was made of PBMCs or T cells enriched from blood (not recorded which). The CDR3 sequence: CASSFTSGRITDTQYF. The CDR3 DNA is TGTGCCAGCAGCTTTACTAGCGGGAGAATCACAGATACGCAGTATTTT.